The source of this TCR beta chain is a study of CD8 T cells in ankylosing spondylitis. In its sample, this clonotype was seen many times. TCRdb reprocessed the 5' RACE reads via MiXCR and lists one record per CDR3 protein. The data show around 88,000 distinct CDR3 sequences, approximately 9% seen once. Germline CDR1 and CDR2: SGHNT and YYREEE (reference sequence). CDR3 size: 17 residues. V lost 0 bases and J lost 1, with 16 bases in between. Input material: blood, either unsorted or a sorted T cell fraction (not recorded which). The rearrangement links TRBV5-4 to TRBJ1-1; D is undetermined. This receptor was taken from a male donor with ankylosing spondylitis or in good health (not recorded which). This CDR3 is CASSLAASLIRNTEAFF. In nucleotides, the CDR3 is TGTGCCAGCAGCTTGGCTGCGTCTCTCATACGGAACACTGAAGCTTTCTTT.